A single sample gave rise to the 24 T cell receptor beta chains below, sequenced in a study of blood T cell repertoires in COVID-19. The assay was immunoSEQ multiplex PCR, and TCRdb's table has in-frame clones only and misses some. The sample includes 120,000 or so clones, 82% of them seen just once. The specimen sequenced was peripheral blood. The receptors here all came from an older woman with acute or convalescent COVID-19.

This rearrangement joins TRBV7-2 to TRBJ1-5; 9 nucleotides align to TRBD1. Germline assignment: CDR1 SGHTA and CDR2 FQGNSA. The ends lost 1 base at V and 11 bases at J; junction bases unmatched: 6. The CDR3 consists of 14 residues. CDR3 region: CASSLEGQGTAQHF. CDR3 DNA: TGTGCCAGCAGCTTAGAGGGACAGGGTACGGCCCAGCATTTT.

The genes are TRBV4-2 and TRBJ2-2; 12 nucleotides line up with TRBD2. The CDR3 loop spans 17 amino acids. The germline CDR1 and CDR2 sequences are LGHNA and YNFKEQ. V lost 4 bases to trimming and J lost 6 bases; unmatched junction nucleotides: 9. In DNA, the CDR3 is TGTGCCAGCAGCCCGCATTGGACTAGCGGGAATCCCGGGGAGCTGTTTTTT. Translating it yields CASSPHWTSGNPGELFF.

The gene calls are TRBV24-1 and TRBJ2-6; D gene unclear. The V gene's germline CDR1 is KGHDR and CDR2 SFDVKD. The CDR3 has 14 amino acids. V was cut by 4 bases and J by 3 bases, with 6 bases left in between. For the CDR3, the DNA is TGTGCCACCAGTGAGTCGGGTGGGGCCAACGTCCTGACTTTC. This translates into CATSESGGANVLTF.

The chain recombines TRBV11-3 with TRBJ1-1; D is undetermined. V lost 3 bases to trimming and J lost 1 base, with 6 bases between them. CDR1 and CDR2 from the germline V gene are SGHNT and YENEEA. The CDR3 consists of 13 residues. CDR3 region: CASSLQENTEAFF. The CDR3 DNA reads TGTGCCAGCAGCTTGCAGGAGAACACTGAAGCTTTCTTT. Drawing the rest from reference TRBV11-3 and TRBJ1-1, the complete variable domain is EAGVVQSPRYKIIEKKQPVAFWCNPISGHNTLYWYLQNLGQGPELLIRYENEEAVDDSQLPKDRFSAERLKGVDSTLKIQPAELGDSAVYLCASSLQENTEAFFGQGTRLTVV.

This clone has only a few counts. This chain joins TRBV5-4 and TRBJ1-3; perhaps TRBD1 as D (5 bases). Germline values: CDR1 SGHNT, CDR2 YYREEE (reference sequence). Trimming left V 4 bases short and J 1 base short, with 21 bases between. There are 18 residues in the CDR3. This chain's CDR3 is CASSPDLLSPGSGNTIYF. The DNA of the CDR3 is TGTGCCAGCAGCCCGGATCTACTCAGTCCAGGGTCTGGAAACACCATATATTTT. The full variable domain, its missing parts supplied by reference TRBV5-4 and TRBJ1-3, is ETGVTQSPTHLIKTRGQQVTLRCSSQSGHNTVSWYQQALGQGPQFIFQYYREEENGRGNFPPRFSGLQFPNYSSELNVNALELDDSALYLCASSPDLLSPGSGNTIYFGEGSWLTVV.

A few counts support this clone. The chain employs TRBV12-3 or TRBV12-4 and TRBJ1-5, with D unclear. With 6 bases removed from V and 4 bases from J, the gap between germline ends came to 7 bases. CDR3 length: 12 residues. The CDR3 is CASSYPNQPQHF. The CDR3 DNA reads TGTGCCAGCAGCTATCCTAATCAGCCCCAGCATTTT.

The chain joins TRBV6-5 to TRBJ1-3; possible D gene TRBD1, 5 bases. Trimming cost V 4 bases and J 2 bases, with 9 bases left between them. Germline V CDR1 and CDR2: MNHEY, SVGAGI. There are 14 residues in the CDR3. CDR3: CASSSRQTGNTIYF. CDR3 in DNA: TGTGCCAGCAGTTCCAGACAGACTGGAAACACCATATATTTT.

The V call is TRBV7-9, the J call TRBJ1-6; 7 bases are a match to TRBD1. CDR1 SEHNR and CDR2 FQNEAQ come from the germline V gene (reference sequence). The CDR3 extends over 18 amino acids. V was pared by 4 bases and J by 8 bases, with 17 bases of the junction left unmatched. CDR3 in amino acids: CASSSSIQGRSRDSPLHF. Written as DNA, the CDR3 is TGTGCCAGCAGCTCCAGTATACAGGGGAGGAGTAGGGATTCACCCCTCCACTTT.

Here the CDR3 reads CASSLGLGQADTQYF. Written as DNA, the CDR3 is TGTGCCAGCAGCCTCGGCTTGGGGCAAGCAGATACGCAGTATTTT. The V gene is TRBV7-7, the J gene TRBJ2-3, with a tentative D call TRBD1 (5 bases). The CDR3 length is 15 residues. Germline lookup yields CDR1 SSHAT and CDR2 FNYEAQ (reference sequence). Trimming cost V 5 bases and J 4 bases, with 16 bases left between them. Full variable domain (outside the CDR3, taken from reference TRBV7-7 and TRBJ2-3): GAGVSQSPRYKVTKRGQDVTLRCDPISSHATLYWYQQALGQGPEFLTYFNYEAQPDKSGLPSDRFSAERPEGSISTLTIQRTEQRDSAMYRCASSLGLGQADTQYFGPGTRLTVL.

V gene TRBV6-2 or TRBV6-3 combines with J gene TRBJ2-1; 10 bases are a match to TRBD2. Per the germline V gene, CDR1 is MNHEY and CDR2 is SVGEGT. Trimming at V came to 1 base and at J to 7 bases, leaving 7 bases not matched to a gene. This CDR3 comprises 16 residues. CDR3: CASSYFLAGVGNEQFF. CDR3 coding DNA: TGTGCCAGCAGTTACTTTCTAGCGGGAGTTGGTAATGAGCAGTTCTTC.

The chain links TRBV18 to TRBJ2-7; 12 bases match TRBD2. Unmatched junction bases numbered 7, after V lost 3 bases and J lost 7 bases. Germline V gives CDR1 KGHSH, CDR2 LQKENI. This CDR3 comprises 15 residues. The CDR3 loop is CASSPGTSGHAEQYF. For the CDR3, the DNA is TGTGCCAGCTCACCCGGGACTAGCGGGCACGCAGAGCAGTACTTC.

This sequence joins TRBV5-1 and TRBJ2-1; 10 nucleotides align to TRBD2. Germline CDR1 SGHRS, CDR2 YFSETQ. Losses at the gene ends were 4 bases for V and 7 bases for J; bases not matched to a gene: 8. The CDR3 totals 15 residues. The CDR3 loop is CASSPGPSGGNEQFF. Written as DNA, the CDR3 is TGCGCCAGCAGCCCGGGGCCTAGCGGGGGTAATGAGCAGTTCTTC.

The chain joins TRBV11-3 to TRBJ1-1; 10 bases align to TRBD1. The CDR3 totals 16 residues. J lost 4 bases, V lost 5 bases, and 10 bases had no gene match. The germline gives CDR1 SGHNT, CDR2 YENEEA. The chain's CDR3 is CASSNTGTGVSTEAFF. CDR3 DNA: TGTGCCAGCAGCAACACCGGGACAGGGGTGAGCACTGAAGCTTTCTTT.

This clone was seen only a few times. The genes are TRBV30 and TRBJ1-3; 7 bases are a match to TRBD1. Germline V gene sequence: CDR1 GTSNPN, CDR2 SVGIG (reference sequence). This CDR3 region has 20 residues. V dropped 1 base and J dropped 4; count of bases not matched to a gene: 22. The CDR3, as DNA: TGTGCCTGGAGTGACCCCACCGATCCTTATATACAGGGGCCAGGAAACACCATATATTTT. Protein sequence: CAWSDPTDPYIQGPGNTIYF. Full variable domain (rest looked up from reference TRBV30 and TRBJ1-3): SQTIHQWPATLVQPVGSPLSLECTVEGTSNPNLYWYRQAAGRGLQLLFYSVGIGQISSEVPQNLSASRPQDRQFILSSKKLLLSDSGFYLCAWSDPTDPYIQGPGNTIYFGEGSWLTVV.

The chain couples TRBV30 to TRBJ2-2; 9 bases align to TRBD1. There are 14 residues in the CDR3. Unmatched junction bases numbered 4, after V lost 6 bases and J lost 2 bases. Per germline, CDR1 GTSNPN and CDR2 SVGIG (reference sequence). Written as DNA, the CDR3 is TGTGCCTGCCCGGGACAGGGAAACACCGGGGAGCTGTTTTTT. This codes for CACPGQGNTGELFF.

This clone has more than one count but fewer than ten. The chain combines TRBV29-1 with TRBJ1-3, with D unclear. Germline values: CDR1 SQVTM, CDR2 ANQGSEA. The CDR3 extends over 14 amino acids. V was cut by 1 base and J by 2 bases, with 9 bases left in between. CDR3 in DNA: TGCAGCGTTGAAGGGGCCAGCACTGGAAACACCATATATTTT. As protein: CSVEGASTGNTIYF.

V and J are TRBV19 and TRBJ2-1; 11 bases line up with TRBD1. The CDR3 contains 14 residues. CDR1 and CDR2 from the germline V gene are LNHDA and SQIVND (reference sequence). V lost 7 bases to trimming and J lost 9 bases; unmatched junction nucleotides: 8. The CDR3 DNA sequence: TGTGCCAGTACCCAGGACAGGGGGCAGGGTGAGCAGTTCTTC. Translation gives CASTQDRGQGEQFF. Looking up the rest from reference TRBV19 and TRBJ2-1 gives the full variable domain: DGGITQSPKYLFRKEGQNVTLSCEQNLNHDAMYWYRQDPGQGLRLIYYSQIVNDFQKGDIAEGYSVSREKKESFPLTVTSAQKNPTAFYLCASTQDRGQGEQFFGPGTRLTVL.

The chain carries TRBV15 and TRBJ2-1, with TRBD2 identical over 11 bases. This CDR3 contains 16 residues. Losses at the gene ends were 0 bases for V and 7 bases for J; bases not matched to a gene: 5. Germline CDR1 is LNHNV and CDR2 is YYDKDF (reference sequence). For the CDR3, the DNA is TGTGCCACCAGCAGAGAAATAGCGGGGGGGCTTAATGAGCAGTTCTTC. Its translation is CATSREIAGGLNEQFF.

Only a few counts were recorded for this clone. The J gene is TRBJ2-5, the V gene TRBV7-2, with D tentatively TRBD2 (6 bases). The germline V gene encodes CDR1 SGHTA and CDR2 FQGNSA. V lost 5 bases and J 1 base, leaving 17 bases between the germline ends. The CDR3 is 16 residues long. The CDR3 coding sequence is TGTGCCAGCAGCCCGAGTTTGACTAGTCGCCAAGAGACCCAGTACTTC. Encoded protein: CASSPSLTSRQETQYF.

The chain joins TRBV10-2 to TRBJ2-2; D ambiguous. V shed 4 bases and J shed 5 bases, with 8 bases lying between them. This CDR3 region has 13 residues. In germline, CDR1 is WSHSY, CDR2 SAAADI. The CDR3 DNA is TGCGCCAGCAGTGCAGGTCATACCGGGGAGCTGTTTTTT. This codes for CASSAGHTGELFF.

The chain's CDR3 is CASSTAGGENEKLFF. The CDR3 region has the DNA TGTGCCAGCAGCACCGCAGGGGGCGAAAATGAAAAACTGTTTTTT. The chain links TRBV5-6 to TRBJ1-4; 8 bases align to TRBD1. The CDR3 loop spans 15 amino acids. The germline V gene has CDR1 SGHDT and CDR2 YYEEEE. With V trimmed by 4 bases and J by 5 bases, 7 bases remained unmatched.

The V gene is TRBV9, the J gene TRBJ1-6; D is unresolved. This CDR3 comprises 14 residues. Germline CDR1 SGDLS, CDR2 YYNGEE. V was clipped by 4 bases and J by 9 bases, with 14 bases between them. CDR3: CASSPYSGISPLHF. The CDR3 coding sequence is TGTGCCAGCAGCCCTTACTCCGGGATTTCACCCCTCCACTTT.

V and J are TRBV5-6 and TRBJ2-5; possible D gene TRBD2, 6 bases. With 0 bases removed from V and 5 bases from J, the gap between germline ends came to 23 bases. This CDR3 is 18 amino acids long. The germline V gene encodes CDR1 SGHDT and CDR2 YYEEEE. The CDR3 here is CASSLAHGGAGRGETQYF. In DNA, the CDR3 is TGTGCCAGCAGCTTGGCACACGGCGGGGCAGGGCGAGGGGAGACCCAGTACTTC.

V and J are TRBV10-3 and TRBJ1-6, with 7 bases identical to TRBD1. The CDR3 is 13 amino acids. Trimming took 4 bases from V and 8 from J; bases not matched to a gene: 2. Germline-derived CDR1 and CDR2 are ENHRY and SYGVKD. The CDR3 loop is CAISADRDSPLHF. The CDR3, as DNA: TGTGCCATCAGTGCCGACAGGGATTCACCCCTCCACTTT.